These 8 T cell receptor beta chains were sequenced from one sample in a study of CD4 T cells in relation to SARS-CoV-2 and coronaviruses. Sequenced by immunoSEQ multiplex PCR; TCRdb stores in-frame clones only, minus some. This sample has 37,000 or so clones, with 70% to 90% found just once. Sequencing was performed on memory CD4+ T cells from PBMCs. All receptors come from an adult with COVID-19.

The V gene is TRBV19, the J gene TRBJ2-3, with 8 bases aligning to TRBD2. J gave up 1 base and V 7 bases, and 7 bases lay outside the gene matches. This CDR3 has 15 residues. Looked up from germline, CDR1 is LNHDA and CDR2 is SQIVND (reference sequence). The CDR3: CASIGTSAGTDTQYF. CDR3 coding DNA: TGTGCCAGTATTGGGACTAGTGCGGGCACAGATACGCAGTATTTT.

This sequence joins TRBV7-2 and TRBJ2-7; TRBD2 aligns across 10 bases. V was pared by 3 bases and J by 1 base, with 3 bases of the junction left unmatched. The CDR3 has 15 residues. CDR1 and CDR2 from the germline V gene are SGHTA and FQGNSA. The CDR3 protein is CASSLTSGPSYEQYF. In DNA, the CDR3 is TGTGCCAGCAGCTTGACTAGCGGGCCATCCTACGAGCAGTACTTC.

This chain uses TRBV27 with TRBJ1-2, with TRBD1 identical over 9 bases. The CDR3 has 15 amino acids. The V segment lost 3 bases and the J segment 6 bases; nucleotides outside the gene matches: 8. CDR1 is MNHEY, CDR2 SMNVEV, per germline (reference sequence). The CDR3 protein is CASSFRDRAVNGYTF. The CDR3 DNA reads TGTGCCAGCAGTTTCCGGGACAGGGCGGTGAATGGCTACACCTTC.

The chain couples TRBV5-6 to TRBJ1-1; D is unclear. The CDR3 sequence is 16 residues long. Trimming stripped 0 bases from V and 0 bases from J, with 12 bases between. Germline V gene data show CDR1 as SGHDT and CDR2 as YYEEEE. The DNA for the CDR3 is TGTGCCAGCAGCTTGGGGGCAAAGAGATTGAACACTGAAGCTTTCTTT. It is translated as CASSLGAKRLNTEAFF.

The chain combines TRBV18 with TRBJ2-5; 9 positions match TRBD1. Looked up from germline, CDR1 is KGHSH and CDR2 is LQKENI. The CDR3 covers 15 residues. V gave up 4 bases and J gave up 5 bases; unmatched junction bases: 8. The CDR3 reads CASSQTHGQGETQYF. For the CDR3, the DNA is TGTGCCAGCTCACAAACTCATGGACAGGGGGAGACCCAGTACTTC.

V is TRBV7-8 and J is TRBJ2-7; 7 positions agree with TRBD1. This CDR3 comprises 13 residues. J gave up 6 bases and V 2 bases, and 4 bases lay outside the gene matches. CDR1 SGHVS and CDR2 FQNEAQ come from the germline V gene. The CDR3 DNA follows: TGTGCCAGCAGCTTACGGCAGGGGGTCGAGCAGTACTTC. Amino acids: CASSLRQGVEQYF.

V and J are TRBV7-2 and TRBJ2-1; D not certain. The germline gives CDR1 SGHTA, CDR2 FQGNSA. V was clipped by 5 bases and J by 4 bases, with 27 bases between them. The CDR3 consists of 19 residues. CDR3: CASSRKASLSGNGYNEQFF. Written as DNA, the CDR3 is TGTGCCAGCAGCAGGAAGGCTAGTCTATCCGGTAATGGATACAATGAGCAGTTCTTC.

The chain carries TRBV30 and TRBJ2-1; 8 bases align to TRBD1. Germline V lookup: CDR1 GTSNPN, CDR2 SVGIG (reference sequence). V shed 3 bases and J 4 bases; nucleotides not matched to a gene: 2. The CDR3 spans 13 residues. The CDR3 spells CAWSRDRYNEQFF. The CDR3 DNA is TGTGCCTGGAGCCGGGACAGGTACAATGAGCAGTTCTTC.